This TCR beta chain was obtained from a study of blood T cell repertoires in COVID-19. Study summary: Samples of COVID-19 (acute and convalescent) were obtained from the United States, Italy and Spain.

CDR1 is LGHNT and CDR2 is FRNRAP in the germline V gene. The CDR3 runs 14 residues. The V gene end was trimmed by 7 bases and the J gene end by 1 base; junction bases not matched to a gene: 7. Per the study methods: Reference gene primer amplification gave estimated nucleated cell counts. Clones were sequenced by immunoSEQ multiplex PCR, and TCRdb holds only the in-frame ones, with some missing. D and trimming were read from the DNA, whereas the V and J calls and clone size are those reported in that table. This table has more than 65,000 clones, approximately 79% appearing once. The rearrangement joins TRBV12-5 to TRBJ2-7, with 7 bases that match TRBD1. Sequenced sample: peripheral blood. The clonotype comes from a woman in her 50s with acute or convalescent COVID-19. CDR3 region: CASAPGTASYEQYF. CDR3 nucleotides: TGTGCTAGTGCCCCCGGGACAGCTTCCTACGAGCAGTACTTC.